The T cell receptor beta chain described here comes from a study of shared clonotypes between healthy human individuals. Whole-study results and caveats: For naive CD4 cells, roughly 5% of clonotypes were shared across a handful of donors. The study found lower generation probabilities in non-shared clonotypes than in those shared by all four donors.

Here immunoSEQ multiplex PCR was the method, and the copy in TCRdb shows in-frame clones only, minus some. The sample has a few million clones, 90% to 96% seen once. This clone was detected only once. No antigen is known for it. The CDR3 runs to 16 residues. V gave up 5 bases and J gave up 2 bases; unmatched junction bases: 9. The germline CDR1 and CDR2 sequences are MNHEY and SMNVEV (reference sequence). The chain couples TRBV27 to TRBJ2-1; 7 positions match TRBD1. Sequencing input: naive CD4+ T cells sorted from blood. Subset reported: CD45RA+ positively selected. This receptor was identified in a man aged 18-30 years in good health. The CDR3 bases are TGTGCCAGCAGTCGCCTCGCAGGGGGAACCTACAATGAGCAGTTCTTC. This gives the protein CASSRLAGGTYNEQFF.